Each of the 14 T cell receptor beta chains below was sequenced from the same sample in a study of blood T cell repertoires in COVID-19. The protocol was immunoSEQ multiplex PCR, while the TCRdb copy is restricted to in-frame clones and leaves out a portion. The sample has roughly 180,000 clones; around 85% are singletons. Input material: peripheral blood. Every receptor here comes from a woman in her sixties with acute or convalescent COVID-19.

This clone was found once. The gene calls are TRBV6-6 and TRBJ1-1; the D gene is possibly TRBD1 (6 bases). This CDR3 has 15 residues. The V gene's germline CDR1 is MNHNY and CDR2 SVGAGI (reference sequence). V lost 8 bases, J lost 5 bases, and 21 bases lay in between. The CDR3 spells CASFGGPERRTEAFF. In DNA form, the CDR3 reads TGTGCCAGCTTCGGGGGGCCCGAGCGGAGGACTGAAGCTTTCTTT.

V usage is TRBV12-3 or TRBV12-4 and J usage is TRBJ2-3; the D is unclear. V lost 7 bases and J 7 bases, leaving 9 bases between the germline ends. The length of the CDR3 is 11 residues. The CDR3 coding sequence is TGTGCCAGCACCACGCAGAATACGCAGTATTTT. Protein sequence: CASTTQNTQYF.

The CDR3 bases are TGTGCCAGCAGCCTTACAGGCTTATCTCGCAATGAGCAGTTCTTC. It encodes CASSLTGLSRNEQFF. The V and J genes are TRBV6-5 and TRBJ2-1; D might be TRBD1 (5 bases). From germline, CDR1 is MNHEY and CDR2 SVGAGI. This CDR3 has 15 amino acids. V lost 6 bases and J lost 6, with 18 bases in between.

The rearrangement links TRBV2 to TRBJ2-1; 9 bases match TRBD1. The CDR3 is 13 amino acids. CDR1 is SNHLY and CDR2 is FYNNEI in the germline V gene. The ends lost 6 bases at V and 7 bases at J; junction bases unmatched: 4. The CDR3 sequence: CASRTGGRNEQFF. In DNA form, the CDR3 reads TGTGCCAGCAGGACAGGGGGAAGGAATGAGCAGTTCTTC.

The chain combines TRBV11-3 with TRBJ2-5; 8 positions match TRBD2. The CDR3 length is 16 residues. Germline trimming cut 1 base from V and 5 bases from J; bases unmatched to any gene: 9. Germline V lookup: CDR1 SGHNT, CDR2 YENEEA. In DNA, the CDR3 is TGTGCCAGCAGCTTAGGCGCGGGAGGCCTGGGGGAGACCCAGTACTTC. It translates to CASSLGAGGLGETQYF. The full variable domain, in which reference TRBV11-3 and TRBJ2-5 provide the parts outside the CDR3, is EAGVVQSPRYKIIEKKQPVAFWCNPISGHNTLYWYLQNLGQGPELLIRYENEEAVDDSQLPKDRFSAERLKGVDSTLKIQPAELGDSAVYLCASSLGAGGLGETQYFGPGTRLLVL.

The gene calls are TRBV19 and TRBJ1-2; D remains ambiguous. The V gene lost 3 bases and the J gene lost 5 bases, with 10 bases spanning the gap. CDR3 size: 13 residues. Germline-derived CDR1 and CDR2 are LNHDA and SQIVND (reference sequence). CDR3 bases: TGTGCCAGTAGTATGCGAGGAGGGTATGGCTACACCTTC. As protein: CASSMRGGYGYTF.

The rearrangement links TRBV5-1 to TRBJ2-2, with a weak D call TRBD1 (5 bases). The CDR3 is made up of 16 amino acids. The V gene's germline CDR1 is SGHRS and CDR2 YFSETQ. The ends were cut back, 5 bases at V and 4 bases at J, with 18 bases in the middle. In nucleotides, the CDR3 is TGCGCCAGCAGTCCAAGGGGCATCGTCGGCACCGGGGAGCTGTTTTTT. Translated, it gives CASSPRGIVGTGELFF.

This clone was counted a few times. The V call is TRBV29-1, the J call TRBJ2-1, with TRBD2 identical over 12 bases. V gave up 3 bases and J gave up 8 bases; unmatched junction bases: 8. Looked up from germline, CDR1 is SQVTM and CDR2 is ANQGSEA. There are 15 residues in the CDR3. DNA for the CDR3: TGCAGCGTTGAGCCTAGCGGGAGGGCCGGGGATGAGCAGTTCTTC. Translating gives CSVEPSGRAGDEQFF.

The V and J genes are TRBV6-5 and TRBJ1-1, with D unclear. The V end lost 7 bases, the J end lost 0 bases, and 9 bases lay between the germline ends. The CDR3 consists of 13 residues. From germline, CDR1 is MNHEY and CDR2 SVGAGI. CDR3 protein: CASTLQLNTEAFF. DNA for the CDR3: TGTGCCAGCACCTTACAGTTGAACACTGAAGCTTTCTTT.

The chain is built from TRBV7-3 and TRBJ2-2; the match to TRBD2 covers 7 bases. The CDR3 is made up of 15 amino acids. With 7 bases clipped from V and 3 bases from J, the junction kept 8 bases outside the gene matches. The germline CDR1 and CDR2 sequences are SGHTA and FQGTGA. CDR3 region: CASTPSGADTGELFF. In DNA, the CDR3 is TGTGCCAGCACCCCAAGCGGGGCGGACACCGGGGAGCTGTTTTTT.

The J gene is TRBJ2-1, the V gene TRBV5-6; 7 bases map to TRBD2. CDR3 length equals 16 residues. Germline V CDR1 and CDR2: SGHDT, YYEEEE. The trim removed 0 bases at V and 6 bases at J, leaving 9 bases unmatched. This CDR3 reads CASSLGDSGLGNEQFF. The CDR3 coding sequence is TGTGCCAGCAGCTTGGGAGATAGCGGGCTGGGCAATGAGCAGTTCTTC. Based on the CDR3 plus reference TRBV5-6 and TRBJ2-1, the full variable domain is DAGVTQSPTHLIKTRGQQVTLRCSPKSGHDTVSWYQQALGQGPQFIFQYYEEEERQRGNFPDRFSGHQFPNYSSELNVNALLLGDSALYLCASSLGDSGLGNEQFFGPGTRLTVL.

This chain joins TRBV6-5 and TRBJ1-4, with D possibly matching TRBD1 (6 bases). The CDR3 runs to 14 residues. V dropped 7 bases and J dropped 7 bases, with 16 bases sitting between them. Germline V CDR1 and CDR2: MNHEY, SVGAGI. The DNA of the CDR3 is TGTGCCAGCAAGATGGGGGGGCCAGGTGAAAAACTGTTTTTT. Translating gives CASKMGGPGEKLFF.

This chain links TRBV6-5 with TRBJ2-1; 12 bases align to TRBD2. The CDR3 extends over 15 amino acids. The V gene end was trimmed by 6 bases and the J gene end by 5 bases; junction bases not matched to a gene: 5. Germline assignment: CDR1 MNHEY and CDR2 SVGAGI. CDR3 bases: TGTGCCAGCAGAAGGACTAGCGGGATTAACAATGAGCAGTTCTTC. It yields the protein CASRRTSGINNEQFF.

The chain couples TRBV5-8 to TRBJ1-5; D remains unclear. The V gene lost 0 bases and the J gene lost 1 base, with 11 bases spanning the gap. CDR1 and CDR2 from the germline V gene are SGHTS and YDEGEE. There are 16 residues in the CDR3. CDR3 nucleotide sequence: TGTGCCAGCAGCTTGGATCTACCTTGGAGCAATCAGCCCCAGCATTTT. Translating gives CASSLDLPWSNQPQHF.